These 5 T cell receptor beta chains were sequenced from one sample in a study of T cell responses to AZD1222 COVID-19 vaccine (dated by TCRdb to 2020 to 2022). The library was built by means of the immunoSEQ multiplex PCR assay. TCRdb mirrors the immuneACCESS table, restricted to in-frame sequences. Some clones are absent from its copies; in checked studies, under half trace to an unresolved V gene, and the reason for the others is unknown. The sample records 84,000 or so clones, 88% of which are singletons. Clones ranked in the top ten supply approximately 4.8% of the sample. The meaning of the sample's time point label: baseline before first vaccination. Sample treatment or condition, as interpreted from the label and publication: meningococcal conjugate vaccine given as trial control. Source: peripheral blood, taken on day 0 of MenACWY control vaccination. All receptors come from an adult in good health.

The rearrangement uses TRBV2 and TRBJ1-2; D gene unclear. This CDR3 has 11 amino acids. V dropped 3 bases and J dropped 4 bases, with 3 bases sitting between them. CDR1 is SNHLY and CDR2 is FYNNEI in the germline V gene. CDR3 coding DNA: TGTGCCAGCAGTGACGTCTATGGCTACACCTTC. It encodes CASSDVYGYTF.

The genes are TRBV27 and TRBJ2-3; a possible D gene is TRBD2 (6 bases). There are 14 residues in the CDR3. Trimming stripped 1 base from V and 4 bases from J, with 9 bases between. The germline V gene has CDR1 MNHEY and CDR2 SMNVEV (reference sequence). CDR3 DNA sequence: TGTGCCAGCAGTTTATTGGGCGGGGCAGATACGCAGTATTTT. Translated: CASSLLGGADTQYF.

The J gene is TRBJ1-1, the V gene TRBV28; D call uncertain. Per germline, CDR1 MDHEN and CDR2 SYDVKM. The ends were cut back, 7 bases at V and 8 bases at J, with 8 bases in the middle. The CDR3 extends over 10 amino acids. DNA of the CDR3: TGTGCCAGCATGGGGAGGGAAGCTTTCTTT. Amino acids: CASMGREAFF.

The chain is built from TRBV6-8 and TRBJ2-3; 8 positions match TRBD2. From germline, CDR1 is MNHGY and CDR2 SAAAGT. J gave up 1 base and V 4 bases, and 4 bases lay outside the gene matches. The CDR3 has 15 residues. This CDR3 reads CASSFSGVGTDTQYF. The CDR3, as DNA: TGTGCCAGCAGTTTTAGCGGGGTGGGCACAGATACGCAGTATTTT.

The chain uses TRBV16 and TRBJ1-4; 8 bases are a match to TRBD1. This CDR3 contains 16 residues. Germline V gene data show CDR1 as KGHSY and CDR2 as FQNENV. The V gene end was trimmed by 0 bases and the J gene end by 5 bases; junction bases not matched to a gene: 5. CDR3 sequence (DNA): TGTGCCAGCAGCCAATCGAACAGGGGGGAAAATGAAAAACTGTTTTTT. Its translation is CASSQSNRGENEKLFF.